The 10 T cell receptor beta chains in this list originate from one sample, sequenced in a study of T cells in Graves' hyperthyroidism and ophthalmopathy. The source material, RNA transcripts, was used to amplify TCR beta CDR3 regions. TCR CDR3 regions were first amplified by RT-PCR with HTBI primers. In TCRdb, the multiplex PCR reads were re-called with MiXCR into one record per CDR3 protein. Of around 600,000 distinct CDR3 sequences detected, 14% appear once; the ten largest clones hold over 6%. Material for sequencing was blood. These receptors originate from a woman aged 18-35 years with Graves' ophthalmopathy.

In its sample, this clonotype was seen many times. The chain carries TRBV12-3 or TRBV12-4 and TRBJ2-5; D ambiguous. V lost 3 bases, J lost 2 bases, and 7 bases lay in between. CDR3 length equals 13 residues. The CDR3 sequence is CASSFPFQETQYF. The CDR3 DNA reads TGTGCCAGCAGTTTTCCCTTTCAAGAGACCCAGTACTTC.

This clonotype appeared a few times. The chain employs TRBV7-2 and TRBJ2-7; no definite D call. CDR3 length: 16 residues. Germline loops: CDR1 SGHTA, CDR2 FQGNSA. V lost 4 bases and J 2 bases, leaving 18 bases between the germline ends. The DNA for the CDR3 is TGTGCCAGCAGCTACAAACAGTACCGCCGACCCTACGAGCAGTACTTC. As protein: CASSYKQYRRPYEQYF.

This clonotype occurred many times. V gene TRBV20-1 combines with J gene TRBJ2-7, with TRBD1 as a possible D gene (6 bases). Trimming took off 5 bases at V and 2 bases at J, with 19 bases between the two ends. The CDR3 is 15 residues long. The germline V gene has CDR1 DFQATT and CDR2 SNEGSKA (reference sequence). The CDR3 DNA is TGCAGTGCTCCCGGAGGACAGTCGAACCCCTACGAGCAGTACTTC. Translation: CSAPGGQSNPYEQYF.

The V and J genes are TRBV18 and TRBJ2-3, with 9 bases lining up with TRBD2. The CDR3 spans 17 residues. The germline gives CDR1 KGHSH, CDR2 LQKENI. V lost 3 bases, J lost 3 bases, and 10 bases stayed unmatched. This CDR3 reads CASSPLQLAGKTDTQYF. The CDR3 region has the DNA TGTGCCAGCTCACCCCTCCAGCTAGCGGGGAAAACAGATACGCAGTATTTT.

At least ten counts were recorded for this clonotype. J is TRBJ1-2 and V is TRBV12-3 or TRBV12-4, with D possibly matching TRBD1 (6 bases). Between the trimmed V and J ends, which lost 6 bases and 1 base, there was a span of 18 bases. CDR3 length: 16 residues. The CDR3 sequence: CASSEGRGAFNYGYTF. CDR3 sequence (DNA): TGTGCCAGCAGCGAGGGACGGGGGGCTTTTAACTATGGCTACACCTTC.

The chain employs TRBV29-1 and TRBJ1-1, with 11 positions matching TRBD1. CDR3 size: 13 residues. The junction had 5 bases not matched to a gene; V was cut back by 8 bases and J by 3 bases. Germline V gene data show CDR1 as SQVTM and CDR2 as ANQGSEA. The CDR3 spells CSTDRGRDTEAFF. CDR3 nucleotide sequence: TGCAGCACGGACAGGGGGCGAGACACTGAAGCTTTCTTT. Supplemented by reference TRBV29-1 and TRBJ1-1, the full variable domain reads SAVISQKPSRDICQRGTSLTIQCQVDSQVTMMFWYRQQPGQSLTLIATANQGSEATYESGFVIDKFPISRPNLTFSTLTVSNMSPEDSSIYLCSTDRGRDTEAFFGQGTRLTVV.

The table lists this clonotype with many counts. The rearrangement links TRBV30 to TRBJ2-1; D is ambiguous. This CDR3 is built from 13 residues. Germline lookup yields CDR1 GTSNPN and CDR2 SVGIG (reference sequence). Trimming removed 8 bases at V and 0 bases at J, with 11 bases between. The CDR3 nucleotides are TGTGCCCATGAGCACGACTCCTACAATGAGCAGTTCTTC. This sequence encodes CAHEHDSYNEQFF.

This clonotype has a single count. The chain recombines TRBV6-1 with TRBJ2-7; 14 bases match TRBD2. The V and J ends lost 5 bases and 4 bases, in that order; junction bases with no gene match: 4. Germline V gene data show CDR1 as MNHNS and CDR2 as SASEGT. The CDR3 has 15 amino acids. The CDR3 spells CASSRTSGRFYEQYF. CDR3 nucleotides: TGTGCCAGCAGTCGGACTAGCGGGAGGTTTTACGAGCAGTACTTC.

This clonotype was seen at least ten times. The chain employs TRBV28 and TRBJ2-7; possibly TRBD1 for D (6 bases). With 2 bases removed from V and 1 base from J, the gap between germline ends came to 9 bases. The CDR3 consists of 14 residues. CDR1 MDHEN and CDR2 SYDVKM come from the germline V gene. The CDR3 loop reads CASSLPGQSYEQYF. CDR3 nucleotides: TGTGCCAGCAGTTTACCAGGACAGTCCTACGAGCAGTACTTC. The whole variable domain, filled in from reference TRBV28 and TRBJ2-7, reads DVKVTQSSRYLVKRTGEKVFLECVQDMDHENMFWYRQDPGLGLRLIYFSYDVKMKEKGDIPEGYSVSREKKERFSLILESASTNQTSMYLCASSLPGQSYEQYFGPGTRLTVT.

In its sample, this clonotype was seen many times. This sequence joins TRBV12-3 or TRBV12-4 and TRBJ2-3; D may be TRBD2 (6 bases). Trimming shortened V by 5 bases and J by 4 bases, and 19 bases separated the two germline ends. CDR3 length: 16 amino acids. In DNA form, the CDR3 reads TGTGCCAGCAGTGAGCCCGGGACTGGGGTAGCAGATACGCAGTATTTT. Translating it yields CASSEPGTGVADTQYF.